This T cell receptor (beta chain) stems from a study of T cell responses to AZD1222 COVID-19 vaccine. On this clone itself: What it binds is not known.

Assay used: immunoSEQ multiplex PCR; TCRdb lists only in-frame clones, some missing. The sample holds about 140,000 clones; 80% to 95% are singletons and the top ten take around 6.3%. Study-level findings and limits: Increased Spike-specific TCR breadth and depth were observed after two AZD1222 doses. Clonal diversity was possibly underestimated; the donors were predominantly white British and more often female.

CDR3 length equals 16 residues. Unmatched junction bases numbered 5, after V lost 2 bases and J lost 5 bases. Germline V gene sequence: CDR1 SGHAT, CDR2 FQNNGV. Second doses were pooled across both intervals (about 4 or about 12 weeks). The sequence derives from an adult who received the AZD1222 COVID-19 vaccine. The V and J genes are TRBV11-2 and TRBJ1-4, with TRBD1 matching 10 bases. The sample consisted of peripheral blood, taken 28 days after the second AZD1222 dose. The CDR3 coding sequence is TGTGCCAGCAGCTTAACGCCGGGACAGGGGAATGAAAAACTGTTTTTT. It translates to CASSLTPGQGNEKLFF. The variable domain in full, completed from reference TRBV11-2 and TRBJ1-4, reads EAGVAQSPRYKIIEKRQSVAFWCNPISGHATLYWYQQILGQGPKLLIQFQNNGVVDDSQLPKDRFSAERLKGVDSTLKIQPAKLEDSAVYLCASSLTPGQGNEKLFFGSGTQLSVL.